A single sample gave rise to the 14 T cell receptor beta chains below, sequenced in a study of control samples from healthy donors and cancer patients. Repertoires were generated with immunoSEQ multiplex PCR, while TCRdb's copy carries only in-frame clones and drops some. This sample has around 23,000 clones, with approximately 85% found just once. The sequencing input was PBMCs. The source is a man aged 55 to 70 with head and neck cancer.

This sequence joins TRBV4-2 and TRBJ2-5; 8 bases line up with TRBD1. The CDR3 consists of 17 residues. The V gene end was trimmed by 1 base and the J gene end by 5 bases; junction bases not matched to a gene: 12. CDR1 is LGHNA, CDR2 YNFKEQ, per germline. The CDR3 sequence: CASSQGEGQGHSETQYF. CDR3 sequence (DNA): TGTGCCAGCAGCCAAGGGGAAGGACAGGGTCATTCGGAGACCCAGTACTTC.

This clone was seen a single time. The rearrangement links TRBV15 to TRBJ2-6; 12 positions match TRBD1. Per the germline V gene, CDR1 is LNHNV and CDR2 is YYDKDF (reference sequence). With 3 bases clipped from V and 5 bases from J, the junction kept 8 bases outside the gene matches. This CDR3 region has 18 residues. The CDR3 region is CATSRAPGQGARANVLTF. For the CDR3, the DNA is TGTGCCACCAGCAGGGCACCGGGACAGGGGGCTAGGGCCAACGTCCTGACTTTC.

The chain links TRBV7-2 to TRBJ2-1, with D possibly being TRBD1 (6 bases). Between the trimmed V and J ends, which lost 4 bases and 10 bases, there was a span of 17 bases. The CDR3 has 14 amino acids. CDR1 and CDR2 from the germline V gene are SGHTA and FQGNSA. The CDR3 loop reads CASSSGGGNWEQFF. DNA of the CDR3: TGTGCCAGCAGCTCTGGTGGGGGCAACTGGGAGCAGTTCTTC.

The chain links TRBV30 to TRBJ1-1; 7 nucleotides agree with TRBD1. This CDR3 is 12 amino acids long. After removal of 5 bases from V and 4 bases from J, the junction contained 4 bases not matched to a gene. Germline values: CDR1 GTSNPN, CDR2 SVGIG (reference sequence). The CDR3 nucleotides read TGTGCCTGGGGGGACAGCTTCACTGAAGCTTTCTTT. It is translated as CAWGDSFTEAFF.

The V call is TRBV27, the J call TRBJ2-7, with 9 bases matching TRBD1. Germline CDR1 is MNHEY and CDR2 is SMNVEV (reference sequence). V lost 4 bases and J lost 3; bases outside the gene matches: 1. The CDR3 loop spans 13 amino acids. CDR3 DNA: TGTGCCAGCAGTTGGGGACAGGGCTACGAGCAGTACTTC. Translation gives CASSWGQGYEQYF.

V gene TRBV5-1 combines with J gene TRBJ1-2; 7 nucleotides match TRBD1. The CDR3 spans 16 residues. The V gene's germline CDR1 is SGHRS and CDR2 YFSETQ. Germline trimming cut 4 bases from V and 1 base from J; bases unmatched to any gene: 10. The chain's CDR3 is CASSVKTGVDNYGYTF. DNA of the CDR3: TGCGCCAGCAGCGTCAAAACAGGGGTGGATAACTATGGCTACACCTTC.

The CDR3 loop reads CASSYAPTGNYGYTF. The CDR3 DNA follows: TGTGCCAGCAGTTATGCCCCGACAGGGAACTATGGCTACACCTTC. The V gene is TRBV6-5, the J gene TRBJ1-2, with TRBD1 matching 7 bases. Germline trimming cut 3 bases from V and 2 bases from J; bases unmatched to any gene: 6. The CDR3 sequence is 15 residues long. Germline V CDR1 and CDR2: MNHEY, SVGAGI.

The J gene is TRBJ1-2, the V gene TRBV3-1 (or the pseudogene TRBV3-2); the D gene is possibly TRBD1 (5 bases). Trimming stripped 4 bases from V and 6 bases from J, with 9 bases between. The germline V gene has CDR1 LGHDT and CDR2 YNNKEL (reference sequence). This CDR3 comprises 12 residues. CDR3 DNA: TGTGCCAGCAGCCCCGGGGGACATGGCTACACCTTC. Protein sequence: CASSPGGHGYTF.

The rearrangement uses TRBV19 and TRBJ2-1; 9 bases match TRBD2. Germline assignment: CDR1 LNHDA and CDR2 SQIVND (reference sequence). V trimming: 5 bases; J trimming: 5 bases; junction bases outside the gene matches: 10. The CDR3 spans 16 residues. Here the CDR3 reads CASSPRAAGGHNEQFF. For the CDR3, the DNA is TGTGCCAGTAGTCCCCGGGCAGCGGGAGGCCACAATGAGCAGTTCTTC.

The chain carries TRBV5-4 and TRBJ2-1; tentatively, D is TRBD1 (6 bases). The CDR3 has 13 amino acids. V gave up 3 bases and J gave up 3 bases, with 7 bases separating them. Germline V gives CDR1 SGHNT, CDR2 YYREEE (reference sequence). CDR3 sequence reads: CASSSTGYNEQFF. CDR3 bases: TGTGCCAGCAGCTCGACAGGCTACAATGAGCAGTTCTTC.

This chain joins TRBV5-5 and TRBJ1-6; D might be TRBD1 (6 bases). The CDR3 is made up of 16 amino acids. The germline CDR1 and CDR2 sequences are SGHKS and YYEKEE (reference sequence). The germline V and J ends were trimmed by 0 bases and 7 bases, with 14 bases remaining between them. This chain's CDR3 is CASSLGRRQGNSPLHF. The DNA for the CDR3 is TGTGCCAGCAGCTTGGGGAGGCGGCAGGGGAATTCACCCCTCCACTTT. Using reference TRBV5-5 and TRBJ1-6 for the parts outside the CDR3, the full variable domain is DAGVTQSPTHLIKTRGQQVTLRCSPISGHKSVSWYQQVLGQGPQFIFQYYEKEERGRGNFPDRFSARQFPNYSSELNVNALLLGDSALYLCASSLGRRQGNSPLHFGNGTRLTVT.

The gene calls are TRBV11-2 and TRBJ2-7; TRBD1 agrees at 7 bases. Germline V gives CDR1 SGHAT, CDR2 FQNNGV. This CDR3 contains 14 residues. V was clipped by 5 bases and J by 2 bases; unmatched bases: 6. The CDR3 region is CASSPGQNTYEQYF. The CDR3 region has the DNA TGTGCCAGCAGCCCGGGACAGAACACCTACGAGCAGTACTTC.

The rearrangement joins TRBV6-2 or TRBV6-3 to TRBJ2-7; tentatively, D is TRBD1 or TRBD2 (5 bases each). Trimming left V 5 bases short and J 3 bases short, with 11 bases between. The CDR3 totals 13 residues. The germline V gene has CDR1 MNHEY and CDR2 SVGEGT. The CDR3 nucleotides are TGTGCCAGCAGTCAGGGACGGAACTACGAGCAGTACTTC. Protein product: CASSQGRNYEQYF.

In its sample, this clone was seen once. V usage is TRBV9 and J usage is TRBJ2-1, with 10 bases identical to TRBD1. The CDR3 contains 15 residues. Trimming at V came to 0 bases and at J to 6 bases, leaving 3 bases not matched to a gene. The V gene's germline CDR1 is SGDLS and CDR2 YYNGEE. The CDR3 region is CASSVVGQGFNEQFF. CDR3 nucleotide sequence: TGTGCCAGCAGCGTAGTGGGACAGGGGTTCAATGAGCAGTTCTTC.